This T cell receptor (beta chain) was profiled in a study of blood T cell repertoires in COVID-19. Study details: Acute-phase and convalescent COVID-19 samples originated in the United States, Italy and Spain. PBMCs, B-cell-depleted T cells, or T cells were the source of the cDNA or gDNA that made up the material.

Followed longitudinally, the Seattle patients had been enrolled during active infection. Study processing details: Amplification from reference gene primers served as the basis for estimated nucleated cell counts. The assay was immunoSEQ multiplex PCR, and TCRdb's table has in-frame clones only and misses some. V, J and clone size were drawn from that table, and D and trimming were deduced from the DNA. The table shows over 150,000 clones, with roughly 84% occurring only once. CDR3 size: 12 residues. Germline V gene sequence: CDR1 MDHEN, CDR2 SYDVKM. V was trimmed by 6 bases and J by 4 bases, leaving 9 bases between them.

The TCR comes from a woman aged 55-69 years with COVID-19, enrolled during active disease. The sequenced sample consisted of peripheral blood. This chain links TRBV28 with TRBJ1-2; D remains unclear. The CDR3 protein is CASSSFSYGYTF. CDR3 DNA: TGTGCCAGCAGCTCATTCAGCTATGGCTACACCTTC.